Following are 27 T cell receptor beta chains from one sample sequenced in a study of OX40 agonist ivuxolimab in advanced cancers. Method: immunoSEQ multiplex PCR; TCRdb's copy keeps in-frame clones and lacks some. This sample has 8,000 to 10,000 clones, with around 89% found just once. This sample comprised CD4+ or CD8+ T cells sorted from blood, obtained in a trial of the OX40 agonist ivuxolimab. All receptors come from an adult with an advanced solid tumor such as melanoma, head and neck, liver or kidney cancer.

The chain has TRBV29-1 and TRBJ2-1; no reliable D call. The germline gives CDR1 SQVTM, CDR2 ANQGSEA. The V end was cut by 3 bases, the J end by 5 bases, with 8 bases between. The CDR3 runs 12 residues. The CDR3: CSVDPANNEQFF. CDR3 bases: TGCAGCGTTGACCCTGCTAACAATGAGCAGTTCTTC.

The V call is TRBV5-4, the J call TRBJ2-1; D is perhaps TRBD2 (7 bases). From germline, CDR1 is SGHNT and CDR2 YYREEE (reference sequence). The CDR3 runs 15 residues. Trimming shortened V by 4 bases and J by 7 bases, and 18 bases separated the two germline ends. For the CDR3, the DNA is TGTGCCAGCAGCCTAATCTCGGGGGGCCGTAATGAGCAGTTCTTC. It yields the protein CASSLISGGRNEQFF.

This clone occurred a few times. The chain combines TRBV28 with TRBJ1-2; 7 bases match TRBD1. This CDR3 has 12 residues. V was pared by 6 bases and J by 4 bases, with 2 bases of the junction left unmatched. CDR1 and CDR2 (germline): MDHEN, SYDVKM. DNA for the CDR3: TGTGCCAGCAGACGGGACAGCTATGGCTACACCTTC. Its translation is CASRRDSYGYTF.

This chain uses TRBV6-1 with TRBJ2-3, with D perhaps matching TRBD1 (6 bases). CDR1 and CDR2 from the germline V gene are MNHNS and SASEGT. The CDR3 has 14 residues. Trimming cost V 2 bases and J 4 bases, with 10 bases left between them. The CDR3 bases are TGTGCCAGCAGTGAACCAGGGGTAGCAGATACGCAGTATTTT. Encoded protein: CASSEPGVADTQYF.

The CDR3 loop reads CASSTPGALPYF. CDR3 DNA sequence: TGTGCCAGTAGTACCCCTGGGGCCCTTCCGTACTTC. V and J are TRBV19 and TRBJ2-7; possible D gene TRBD1, 5 bases. CDR1 LNHDA and CDR2 SQIVND come from the germline V gene (reference sequence). CDR3 length equals 12 residues. V was cut by 4 bases and J by 12 bases, with 16 bases left in between.

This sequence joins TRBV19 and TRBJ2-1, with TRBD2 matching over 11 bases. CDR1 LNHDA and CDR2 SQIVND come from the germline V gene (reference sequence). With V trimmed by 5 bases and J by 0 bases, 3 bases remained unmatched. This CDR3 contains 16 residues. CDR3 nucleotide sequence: TGTGCCAGTAGTCCTGGGACTAGCGGCTCCTACAATGAGCAGTTCTTC. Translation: CASSPGTSGSYNEQFF.

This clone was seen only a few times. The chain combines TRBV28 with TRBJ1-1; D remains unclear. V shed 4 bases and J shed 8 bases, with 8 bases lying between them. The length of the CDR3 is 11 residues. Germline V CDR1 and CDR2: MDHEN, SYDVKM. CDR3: CASSSTREAFF. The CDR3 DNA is TGTGCCAGCAGTTCTACACGCGAAGCTTTCTTT.

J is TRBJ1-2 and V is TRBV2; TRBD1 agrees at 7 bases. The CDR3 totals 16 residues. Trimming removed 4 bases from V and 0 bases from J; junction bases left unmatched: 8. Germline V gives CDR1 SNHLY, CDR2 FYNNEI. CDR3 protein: CASSVGGQRANYGYTF. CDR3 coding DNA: TGTGCCAGCAGTGTAGGGGGACAGCGGGCTAACTATGGCTACACCTTC.

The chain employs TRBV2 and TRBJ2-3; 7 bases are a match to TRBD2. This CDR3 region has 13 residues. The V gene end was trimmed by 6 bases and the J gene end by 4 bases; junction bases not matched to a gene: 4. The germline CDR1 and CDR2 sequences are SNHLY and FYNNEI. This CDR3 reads CASRRERADTQYF. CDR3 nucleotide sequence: TGTGCCAGCAGGCGGGAGAGGGCAGATACGCAGTATTTT.

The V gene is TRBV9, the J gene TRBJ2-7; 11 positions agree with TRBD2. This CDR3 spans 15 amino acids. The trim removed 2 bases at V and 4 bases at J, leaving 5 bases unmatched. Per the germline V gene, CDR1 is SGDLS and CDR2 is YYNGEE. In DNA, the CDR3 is TGTGCCAGCAGCGTCGGACTAGCGGGTTTGTACGAGCAGTACTTC. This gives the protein CASSVGLAGLYEQYF.

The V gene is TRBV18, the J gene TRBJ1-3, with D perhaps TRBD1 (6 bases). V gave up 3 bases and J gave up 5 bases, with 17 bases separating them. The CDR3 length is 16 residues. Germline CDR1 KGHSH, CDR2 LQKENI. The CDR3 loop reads CASSPMGGSARNTIYF. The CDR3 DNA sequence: TGTGCCAGCTCACCGATGGGGGGCTCCGCTAGAAACACCATATATTTT. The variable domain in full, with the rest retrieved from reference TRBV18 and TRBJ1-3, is NAGVMQNPRHLVRRRGQEARLRCSPMKGHSHVYWYRQLPEEGLKFMVYLQKENIIDESGMPKERFSAEFPKEGPSILRIQQVVRGDSAAYFCASSPMGGSARNTIYFGEGSWLTVV.

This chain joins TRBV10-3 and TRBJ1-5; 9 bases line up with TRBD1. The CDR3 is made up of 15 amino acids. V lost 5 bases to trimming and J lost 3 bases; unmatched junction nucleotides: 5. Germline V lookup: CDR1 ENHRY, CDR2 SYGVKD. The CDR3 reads CAISPDRGNNQPQHF. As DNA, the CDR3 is TGTGCCATCAGTCCTGACAGGGGGAACAATCAGCCCCAGCATTTT.

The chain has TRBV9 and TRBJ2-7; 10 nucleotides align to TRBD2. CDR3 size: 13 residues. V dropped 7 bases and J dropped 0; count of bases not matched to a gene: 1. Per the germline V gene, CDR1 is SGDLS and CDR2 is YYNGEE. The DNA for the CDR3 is TGTGCCAGCGGACTAGCGGACTCCTACGAGCAGTACTTC. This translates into CASGLADSYEQYF.

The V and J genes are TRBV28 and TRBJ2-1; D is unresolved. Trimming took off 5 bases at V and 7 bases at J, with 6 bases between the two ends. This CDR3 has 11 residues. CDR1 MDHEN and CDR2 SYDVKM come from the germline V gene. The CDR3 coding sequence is TGTGCCAGCAGTCGACGAAATGAGCAGTTCTTC. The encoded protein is CASSRRNEQFF.

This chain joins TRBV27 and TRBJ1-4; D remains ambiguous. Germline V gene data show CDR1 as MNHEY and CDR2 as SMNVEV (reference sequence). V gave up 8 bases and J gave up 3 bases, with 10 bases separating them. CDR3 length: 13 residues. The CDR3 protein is CASGDTANEKLFF. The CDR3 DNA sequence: TGTGCCAGCGGAGACACGGCTAATGAAAAACTGTTTTTT. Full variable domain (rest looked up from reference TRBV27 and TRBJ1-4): EAQVTQNPRYLITVTGKKLTVTCSQNMNHEYMSWYRQDPGLGLRQIYYSMNVEVTDKGDVPEGYKVSRKEKRNFPLILESPSPNQTSLYFCASGDTANEKLFFGSGTQLSVL.

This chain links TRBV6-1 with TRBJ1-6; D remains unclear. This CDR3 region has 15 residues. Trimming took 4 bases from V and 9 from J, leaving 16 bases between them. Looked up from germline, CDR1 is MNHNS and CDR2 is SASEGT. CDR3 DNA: TGTGCCAGCAGTGGAATGACCGGGAGCAGTTCACCCCTCCACTTT. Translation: CASSGMTGSSSPLHF.

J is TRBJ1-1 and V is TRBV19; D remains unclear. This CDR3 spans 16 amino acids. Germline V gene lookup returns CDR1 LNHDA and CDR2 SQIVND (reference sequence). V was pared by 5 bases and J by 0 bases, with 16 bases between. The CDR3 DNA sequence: TGTGCCAGTAGTCACGCCCGGGTCCGAATGAACACTGAAGCTTTCTTT. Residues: CASSHARVRMNTEAFF.

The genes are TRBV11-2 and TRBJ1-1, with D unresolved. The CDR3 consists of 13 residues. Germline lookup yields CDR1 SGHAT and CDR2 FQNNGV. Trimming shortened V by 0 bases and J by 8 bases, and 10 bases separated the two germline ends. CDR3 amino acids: CASSLDPKTEAFF. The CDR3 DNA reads TGTGCCAGCAGCTTAGACCCCAAAACCGAAGCTTTCTTT. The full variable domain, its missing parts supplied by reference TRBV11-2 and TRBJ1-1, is EAGVAQSPRYKIIEKRQSVAFWCNPISGHATLYWYQQILGQGPKLLIQFQNNGVVDDSQLPKDRFSAERLKGVDSTLKIQPAKLEDSAVYLCASSLDPKTEAFFGQGTRLTVV.

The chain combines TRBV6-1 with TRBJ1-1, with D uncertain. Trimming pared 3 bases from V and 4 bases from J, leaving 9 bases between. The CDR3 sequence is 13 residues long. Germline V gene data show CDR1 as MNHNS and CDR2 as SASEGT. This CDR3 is CASSDVTGTEAFF. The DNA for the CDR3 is TGTGCCAGCAGTGATGTGACGGGCACTGAAGCTTTCTTT.

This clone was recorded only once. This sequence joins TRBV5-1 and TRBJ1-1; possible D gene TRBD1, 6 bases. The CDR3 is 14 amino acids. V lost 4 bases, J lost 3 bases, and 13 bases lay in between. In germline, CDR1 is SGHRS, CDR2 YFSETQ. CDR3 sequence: CASSLTGVDTEAFF. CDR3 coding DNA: TGCGCCAGCAGCCTGACAGGTGTGGACACTGAAGCTTTCTTT.

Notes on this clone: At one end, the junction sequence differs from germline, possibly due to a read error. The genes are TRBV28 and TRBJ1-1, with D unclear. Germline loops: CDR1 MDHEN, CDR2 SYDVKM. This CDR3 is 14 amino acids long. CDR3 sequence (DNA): TGTGCCGGCAGCGCCATCGACGGGAACACTGAAGCTTTCTTT. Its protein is CAGSAIDGNTEAFF.

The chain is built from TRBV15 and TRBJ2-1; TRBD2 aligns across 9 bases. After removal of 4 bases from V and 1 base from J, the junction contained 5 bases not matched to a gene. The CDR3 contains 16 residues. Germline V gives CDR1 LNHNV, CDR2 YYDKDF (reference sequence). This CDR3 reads CATSKFSGSSYNEQFF. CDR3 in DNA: TGTGCCACCAGCAAATTTAGCGGGAGTTCCTACAATGAGCAGTTCTTC.

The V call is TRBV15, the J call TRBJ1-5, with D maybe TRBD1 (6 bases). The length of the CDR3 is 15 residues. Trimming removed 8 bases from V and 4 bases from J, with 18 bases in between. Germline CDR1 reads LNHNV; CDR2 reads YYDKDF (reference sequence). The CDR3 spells CATGAGTGRNQPQHF. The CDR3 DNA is TGTGCCACCGGGGCGGGCACAGGGAGGAATCAGCCCCAGCATTTT.

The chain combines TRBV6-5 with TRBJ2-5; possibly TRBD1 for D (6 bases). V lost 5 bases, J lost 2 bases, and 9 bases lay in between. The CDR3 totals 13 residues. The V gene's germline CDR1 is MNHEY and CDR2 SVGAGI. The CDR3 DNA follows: TGTGCCAGCAGTGGACAGCCACAAGAGACCCAGTACTTC. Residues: CASSGQPQETQYF.

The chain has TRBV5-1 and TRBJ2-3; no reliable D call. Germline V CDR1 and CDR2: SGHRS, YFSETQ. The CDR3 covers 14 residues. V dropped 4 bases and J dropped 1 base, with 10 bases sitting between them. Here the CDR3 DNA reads TGCGCCAGCAGCGGTACTCTCGGCACAGATACGCAGTATTTT. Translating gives CASSGTLGTDTQYF.

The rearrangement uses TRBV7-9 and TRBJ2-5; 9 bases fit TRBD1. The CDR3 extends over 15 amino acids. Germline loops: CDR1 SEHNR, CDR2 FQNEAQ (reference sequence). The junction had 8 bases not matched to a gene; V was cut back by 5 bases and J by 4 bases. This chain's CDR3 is CASSPGQGEGETQYF. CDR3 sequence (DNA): TGTGCCAGCAGCCCGGGACAGGGTGAGGGAGAGACCCAGTACTTC.

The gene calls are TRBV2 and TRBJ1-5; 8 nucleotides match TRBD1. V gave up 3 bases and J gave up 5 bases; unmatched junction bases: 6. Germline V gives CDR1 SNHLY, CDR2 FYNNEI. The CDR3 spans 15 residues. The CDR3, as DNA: TGTGCCAGCAGTGACTCAGGGGGCGAGTATCAGCCCCAGCATTTT. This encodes CASSDSGGEYQPQHF.